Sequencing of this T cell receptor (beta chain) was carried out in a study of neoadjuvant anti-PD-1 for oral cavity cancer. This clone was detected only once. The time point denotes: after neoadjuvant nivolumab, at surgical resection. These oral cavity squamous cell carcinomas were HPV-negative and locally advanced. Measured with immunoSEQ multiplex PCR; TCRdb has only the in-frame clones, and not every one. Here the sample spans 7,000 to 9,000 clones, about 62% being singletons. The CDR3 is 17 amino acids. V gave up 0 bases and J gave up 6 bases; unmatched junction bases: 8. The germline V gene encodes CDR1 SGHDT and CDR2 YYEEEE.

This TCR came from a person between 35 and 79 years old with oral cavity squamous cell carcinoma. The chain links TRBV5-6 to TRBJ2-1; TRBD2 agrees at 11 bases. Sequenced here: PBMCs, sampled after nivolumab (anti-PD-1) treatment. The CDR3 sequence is CASSLVRLAGGFNEQFF. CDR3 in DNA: TGTGCCAGCAGCTTGGTCCGGCTAGCGGGGGGATTCAATGAGCAGTTCTTC.